The 6 T cell receptor beta chains listed next were all sequenced from one sample in a study of Ad26.COV2.S vaccination and SARS-CoV-2 variants. Using immunoSEQ multiplex PCR, the repertoire was profiled, and TCRdb retains in-frame clones only, with some absent. The sample records roughly 330,000 clones, roughly 90% being singletons. Treatment in this sample: some 19 received Ad26.COV2.S at low or high dose, single or two shots; roughly five received placebo; per-sample allocation not given. The samples date from day 63 after the first vaccine or placebo injection. The sample here was peripheral blood, taken in a trial of Ad26.COV2.S vaccine versus placebo. The receptors derive from a person aged 18 to 59 who received the Ad26.COV2.S COVID-19 vaccine or a placebo.

The rearrangement links TRBV2 to TRBJ1-1; a weak D match, TRBD1 (5 bases). The CDR3 spans 14 residues. With 2 bases removed from V and 0 bases from J, the gap between germline ends came to 7 bases. Germline CDR1 SNHLY, CDR2 FYNNEI. The CDR3: CASSENRLNTEAFF. Written as DNA, the CDR3 is TGTGCCAGCAGTGAAAACAGGCTGAACACTGAAGCTTTCTTT.

V is TRBV7-2 and J is TRBJ2-7; 9 bases line up with TRBD1. CDR3 length equals 16 residues. J was trimmed by 2 bases and V by 2 bases; bases with no gene match: 7. From germline, CDR1 is SGHTA and CDR2 FQGNSA. The CDR3 here is CASSLSGTGTPYEQYF. The CDR3 DNA reads as TGTGCCAGCAGCTTAAGCGGGACAGGGACCCCCTACGAGCAGTACTTC.

This clone appeared many times. The chain is built from TRBV5-6 and TRBJ1-1; D gene uncertain. CDR3 size: 14 residues. With 0 bases removed from V and 0 bases from J, the gap between germline ends came to 6 bases. Germline assignment: CDR1 SGHDT and CDR2 YYEEEE. The DNA of the CDR3 is TGTGCCAGCAGCTTGGTCCTAATGAACACTGAAGCTTTCTTT. Translation gives CASSLVLMNTEAFF.

J is TRBJ1-2 and V is TRBV6-6, with TRBD1 as a possible D gene (5 bases). Trimming stripped 6 bases from V and 4 bases from J, with 12 bases between. The germline gives CDR1 MNHNY, CDR2 SVGAGI (reference sequence). The CDR3 is 13 residues long. The CDR3 loop reads CASRNGGSYGYTF. The CDR3 coding sequence is TGTGCCAGCAGGAACGGGGGTTCCTATGGCTACACCTTC.

The chain recombines TRBV7-2 with TRBJ1-2; D unclear. Per germline, CDR1 SGHTA and CDR2 FQGNSA. This CDR3 is built from 15 residues. The V and J ends lost 4 bases and 3 bases respectively, with 15 bases between them. The CDR3 coding sequence is TGTGCCAGCAGCTCTAGGACGGATCTCCACTATGGCTACACCTTC. It is translated as CASSSRTDLHYGYTF.

Of note for this clone: This sample also contains other DNA sequences that code for the same CDR3. The V call is TRBV7-9, the J call TRBJ2-2; D ambiguous. V lost 5 bases to trimming and J lost 4 bases, with 5 bases between them. Per germline, CDR1 SEHNR and CDR2 FQNEAQ (reference sequence). The CDR3 consists of 12 residues. In nucleotides, the CDR3 is TGTGCCAGCAGCCTATCCACCGGGGAGCTGTTTTTT. This sequence encodes CASSLSTGELFF.